These T cell receptor beta chains were read from a single sample in a study of T-cell reconstitution after alpha-beta-depleted transplantation in children. Each CDR3 protein is one row after TCRdb ran MiXCR on the PCR reads. This table holds approximately 980,000 distinct CDR3 sequences, less than 30% found once. Sequences were derived from PBMCs, mostly from graft donor cells, sampled 360 days after TCRalphabeta/CD19-depleted stem cell transplant. These receptors all come from a boy under three years old who had a stem cell transplant for SCID, so the T cells may come from the graft donor. Both conserved end residues are part of each CDR3. The D gene is left open where the match is weak. The size entry is marked missing in some rows and otherwise reads once, few, many or a size class.

v_call	clone_size	d_call	j_call	cdr3_aa	cdr3_nt
TRBV9	few	-	TRBJ2-1	CASSLISGPYNEQFF	TGTGCCAGCAGCCTCATTAGCGGACCCTACAATGAGCAGTTCTTC
TRBV11-3	few	-	TRBJ2-1	CASSEDNYNEQFF	TGTGCCAGCAGCGAGGACAACTACAATGAGCAGTTCTTC
TRBV5-1	few	TRBD2	TRBJ2-1	CASSLEVVLIAGDYNEQFF	TGCGCCAGCAGCTTGGAGGTGGTATTGATAGCGGGGGACTACAATGAGCAGTTCTTC
TRBV10-2	few	TRBD2	TRBJ2-7	CASSVLAGVNEQYF	TGCGCCAGCAGTGTACTAGCGGGGGTAAACGAGCAGTACTTC
TRBV4-2	-	-	TRBJ1-2	CASSRSDRLDYGYTF	TGTGCCAGCAGCCGCTCAGACAGGCTCGACTATGGCTACACCTTC
TRBV5-6	few	-	TRBJ1-6	CASSLALRNNPNSPLHF	TGTGCCAGCAGCTTGGCCCTCAGGAACAATCCAAATTCACCCCTCCACTTT
TRBV5-1	-	-	TRBJ2-6	CASSLGDTLSGANVLTF	TGCGCCAGCAGCTTGGGGGACACCCTCTCTGGGGCCAACGTCCTGACTTTC
TRBV7-9	-	-	TRBJ2-7	CASSAQGGGRAEQYF	TGTGCCAGCAGCGCTCAGGGGGGCGGAAGGGCCGAGCAGTACTTC
TRBV28	-	-	TRBJ2-3	CAISPGAGHPDTQYF	TGTGCCATCTCCCCGGGGGCCGGACATCCAGATACGCAGTATTTT
TRBV20-1	-	-	TRBJ2-3	CSARDPSRGGVTDTQYF	TGCAGTGCTAGAGATCCCTCTCGCGGGGGCGTCACAGATACGCAGTATTTT
TRBV7-9	-	-	TRBJ1-5	CASSVASGKSGNQPQHF	TGTGCCAGCAGCGTAGCATCGGGAAAATCAGGCAATCAGCCCCAGCATTTT
TRBV4-1	few	-	TRBJ2-3	CASSQDEVRVWYDTDTQYF	TGCGCCAGCAGCCAAGATGAAGTAAGGGTTTGGTACGACACAGATACGCAGTATTTT
TRBV9	-	TRBD2	TRBJ2-1	CASSVRAQASGGYIWDEQFF	TGTGCCAGCAGCGTAAGGGCCCAGGCTAGCGGGGGATACATCTGGGATGAGCAGTTCTTC
TRBV6-5	-	-	TRBJ1-1	CASSYSWTRGGTEAFF	TGTGCCAGCAGTTACTCGTGGACAAGGGGAGGCACTGAAGCTTTCTTT
TRBV4-1	many	-	TRBJ2-1	CASSRTASSYNEQFF	TGCGCCAGCAGCCGGACAGCGAGCTCCTACAATGAGCAGTTCTTC
TRBV20-1	few	-	TRBJ2-1	CSARAKDGSYNEQFF	TGCAGTGCTAGAGCTAAGGACGGATCCTACAATGAGCAGTTCTTC
TRBV12-3/TRBV12-4	-	-	TRBJ1-3	CASSFGQGYSGNTIYF	TGTGCCAGCAGTTTTGGGCAGGGTTACTCTGGAAACACCATATATTTT
TRBV5-1	-	TRBD2	TRBJ2-1	CASSLGLAVLLSSYNEQFF	TGCGCCAGCAGCCTGGGACTAGCGGTCCTATTGAGCTCCTACAATGAGCAGTTCTTC
TRBV20-1	-	-	TRBJ2-3	CSARLAGRDTQYF	TGCAGTGCTAGACTGGCGGGTAGAGATACGCAGTATTTT
TRBV7-8	-	TRBD1	TRBJ2-2	CASSWETGTDTGELFF	TGTGCCAGCAGCTGGGAGACAGGGACGGACACCGGGGAGCTGTTTTTT
TRBV4-2	-	-	TRBJ2-2	CASSQIAFRGPDTGELFF	TGTGCCAGCAGCCAAATCGCCTTCCGGGGGCCAGACACCGGGGAGCTGTTTTTT
TRBV6-2/TRBV6-3	-	-	TRBJ1-1	CASNRPGGTEAFF	TGTGCCAGCAACCGACCGGGAGGGACTGAAGCTTTCTTT
TRBV7-8	few	TRBD1	TRBJ2-1	CASSLAWTGQTNYNEQFF	TGTGCCAGCAGCTTAGCCTGGACAGGTCAAACCAACTACAATGAGCAGTTCTTC
TRBV5-1	few	TRBD2	TRBJ2-5	CASGSGGAGETQYF	TGCGCCAGCGGAAGCGGGGGGGCCGGAGAGACCCAGTACTTC
TRBV11-1	-	-	TRBJ2-2	CASSLAKWARGDTGELFF	TGTGCCAGCAGCTTAGCTAAATGGGCCCGCGGGGATACCGGGGAGCTGTTTTTT
TRBV20-1	once	-	TRBJ2-7	CSAARDPTYEQYF	TGCAGTGCTGCAAGGGACCCCACCTACGAGCAGTACTTC
TRBV5-1	-	TRBD2	TRBJ2-3	CASSLYSGGTDTQYF	TGCGCCAGCAGCTTGTACAGCGGGGGCACAGATACGCAGTATTTT
TRBV12-3/TRBV12-4	-	-	TRBJ2-7	CASSPGGLNEQYF	TGTGCCAGCAGCCCCGGCGGGCTCAACGAGCAGTACTTC
TRBV9	-	-	TRBJ2-3	CASSVGSNPQADTQYF	TGTGCCAGCAGCGTAGGAAGTAACCCCCAAGCGGATACGCAGTATTTT
TRBV7-2	-	-	TRBJ2-3	CASSTTAGTDTQYF	TGTGCCAGCAGTACCACGGCGGGGACAGATACGCAGTATTTT
TRBV5-5	few	-	TRBJ2-4	CASSLGLRDIQYF	TGTGCCAGCAGCTTGGGACTTAGGGACATTCAGTACTTC
TRBV20-1	-	-	TRBJ1-1	CSALGRGLYTEAFF	TGCAGTGCACTAGGACGGGGCCTGTACACTGAAGCTTTCTTT
TRBV7-7	few	-	TRBJ2-2	CASSRGQRTLNTGELFF	TGTGCCAGCAGCCGGGGCCAGCGGACCTTGAACACCGGGGAGCTGTTTTTT
TRBV12-3/TRBV12-4	few	-	TRBJ1-4	CASSLSGEKLFF	TGTGCCAGCAGTTTAAGCGGGGAAAAACTGTTTTTT
TRBV10-2	-	-	TRBJ2-3	CASSPREGAKDTQYF	TGCGCCAGCAGTCCCCGGGAGGGGGCAAAAGATACGCAGTATTTT
TRBV27	-	TRBD1	TRBJ2-1	CASSKQGARNNEQFF	TGTGCCAGCAGTAAACAGGGGGCGCGTAACAATGAGCAGTTCTTC
TRBV12-3/TRBV12-4	-	-	TRBJ1-5	CASRVEQSNQPQHF	TGTGCCAGCAGAGTAGAGCAATCCAATCAGCCCCAGCATTTT
TRBV20-1	-	TRBD1	TRBJ2-1	CSARGTGYYNEQFF	TGCAGTGCTCGCGGGACAGGATACTACAATGAGCAGTTCTTC
TRBV11-2	-	TRBD1	TRBJ2-7	CASSLAAGTGFNEQYF	TGTGCCAGTAGCCTTGCCGCGGGGACAGGGTTCAACGAGCAGTACTTC
TRBV15	few	-	TRBJ2-5	CATSGITRGGQTQYF	TGTGCCACCAGCGGAATAACTAGGGGGGGACAGACCCAGTACTTC